This T cell receptor beta chain was profiled in a study of cytomegalovirus exposure and HLA in healthy donors. Overall study findings and caveats: For most subjects, TCR beta sequences were reported to predict HLA-A and HLA-B alleles with accuracy. Presence/absence comparisons presumed near-even sequencing depth among donors.

It was with 60 Vbeta and 13 Jbeta primers that the PCR ran. Here immunoSEQ multiplex PCR was the method, and the copy in TCRdb shows in-frame clones only, minus some. The sample records about 150,000 clones, around 75% being singletons. The germline CDR1 and CDR2 sequences are MNHEY and SMNVEV (reference sequence). The CDR3 length is 14 residues. Between the trimmed V and J ends, which lost 6 bases and 3 bases, there was a span of 13 bases. Regarding this clone: Its specificity is not known.

The sample comprised PBMCs. This clonotype originated in a woman between 18 and 29 years old in good health and CMV-seronegative. The chain combines TRBV27 with TRBJ2-3; D is ambiguous. In nucleotides, the CDR3 is TGTGCCAGCAGCCAACCTGGCAGAACAGATACGCAGTATTTT. It encodes CASSQPGRTDTQYF.